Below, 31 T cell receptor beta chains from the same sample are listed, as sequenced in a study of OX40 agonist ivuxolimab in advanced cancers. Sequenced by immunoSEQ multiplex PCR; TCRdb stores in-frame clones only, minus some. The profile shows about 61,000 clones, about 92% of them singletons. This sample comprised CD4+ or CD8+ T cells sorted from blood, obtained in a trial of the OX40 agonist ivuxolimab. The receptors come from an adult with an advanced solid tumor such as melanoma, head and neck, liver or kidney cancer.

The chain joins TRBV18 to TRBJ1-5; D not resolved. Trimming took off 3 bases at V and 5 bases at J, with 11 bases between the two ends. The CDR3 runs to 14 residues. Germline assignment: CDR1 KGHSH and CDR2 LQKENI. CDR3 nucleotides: TGTGCCAGCTCACCGCCGGGGAGCCATCAGCCCCAGCATTTT. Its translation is CASSPPGSHQPQHF.

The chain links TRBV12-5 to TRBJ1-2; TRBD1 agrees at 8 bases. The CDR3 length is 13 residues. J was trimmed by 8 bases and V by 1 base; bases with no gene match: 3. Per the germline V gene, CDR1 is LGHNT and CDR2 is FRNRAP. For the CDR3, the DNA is TGTGCTAGTGGTTTGGCAGGGGGCTGGGGCTACACCTTC. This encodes CASGLAGGWGYTF.

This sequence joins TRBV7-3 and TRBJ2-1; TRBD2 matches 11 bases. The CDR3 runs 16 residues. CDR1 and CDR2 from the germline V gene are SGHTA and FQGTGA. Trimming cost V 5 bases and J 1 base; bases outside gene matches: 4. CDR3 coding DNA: TGTGCCAGCAGCGAGGGACTAGCGGCTTCCTACAATGAGCAGTTCTTC. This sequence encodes CASSEGLAASYNEQFF.

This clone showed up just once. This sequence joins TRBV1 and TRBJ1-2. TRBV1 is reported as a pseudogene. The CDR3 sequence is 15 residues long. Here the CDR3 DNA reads TGCACCAGCAGCCAAGAAAGAGGCCAACCCTATGGCTACACCTTC. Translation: CTSSQERGQPYGYTF.

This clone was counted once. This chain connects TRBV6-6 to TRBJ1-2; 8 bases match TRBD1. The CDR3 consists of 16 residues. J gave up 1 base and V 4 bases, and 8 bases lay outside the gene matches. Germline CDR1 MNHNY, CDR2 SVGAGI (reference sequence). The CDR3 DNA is TGTGCCAGCAGTTCCCGCGACAGGGGATATAACTATGGCTACACCTTC. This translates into CASSSRDRGYNYGYTF.

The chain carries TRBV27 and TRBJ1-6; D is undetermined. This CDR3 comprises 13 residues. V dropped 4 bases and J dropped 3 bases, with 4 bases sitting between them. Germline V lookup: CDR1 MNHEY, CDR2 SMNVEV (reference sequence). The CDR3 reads CASSSGYNSPLHF. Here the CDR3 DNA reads TGTGCCAGCAGTTCCGGCTATAATTCACCCCTCCACTTT.

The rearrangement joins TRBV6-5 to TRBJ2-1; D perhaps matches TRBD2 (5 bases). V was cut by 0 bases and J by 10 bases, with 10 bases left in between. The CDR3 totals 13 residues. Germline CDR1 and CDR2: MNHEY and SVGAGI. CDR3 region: CASSYSASWEQFF. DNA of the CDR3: TGTGCCAGCAGTTACTCGGCTAGCTGGGAGCAGTTCTTC.

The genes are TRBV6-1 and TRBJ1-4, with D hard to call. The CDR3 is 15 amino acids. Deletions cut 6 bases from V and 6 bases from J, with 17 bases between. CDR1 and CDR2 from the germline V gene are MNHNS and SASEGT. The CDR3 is CASSRSDLSYEKLFF. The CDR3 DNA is TGTGCCAGCAGCCGTTCGGATTTAAGTTATGAAAAACTGTTTTTT.

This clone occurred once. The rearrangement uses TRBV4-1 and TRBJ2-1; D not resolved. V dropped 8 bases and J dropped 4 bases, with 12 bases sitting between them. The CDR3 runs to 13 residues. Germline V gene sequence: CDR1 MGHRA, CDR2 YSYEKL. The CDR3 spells CASEGSGYNEQFF. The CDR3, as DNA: TGCGCCAGCGAAGGATCCGGATACAATGAGCAGTTCTTC.

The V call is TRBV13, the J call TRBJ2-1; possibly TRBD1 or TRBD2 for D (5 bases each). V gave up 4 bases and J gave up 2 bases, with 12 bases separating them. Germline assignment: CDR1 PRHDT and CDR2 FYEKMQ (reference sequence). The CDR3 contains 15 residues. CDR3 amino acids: CASSYGTATYNEQFF. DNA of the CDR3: TGTGCCAGCAGCTATGGGACCGCAACCTACAATGAGCAGTTCTTC. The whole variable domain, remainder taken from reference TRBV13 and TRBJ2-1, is AAGVIQSPRHLIKEKRETATLKCYPIPRHDTVYWYQQGPGQDPQFLISFYEKMQSDKGSIPDRFSAQQFSDYHSELNMSSLELGDSALYFCASSYGTATYNEQFFGPGTRLTVL.

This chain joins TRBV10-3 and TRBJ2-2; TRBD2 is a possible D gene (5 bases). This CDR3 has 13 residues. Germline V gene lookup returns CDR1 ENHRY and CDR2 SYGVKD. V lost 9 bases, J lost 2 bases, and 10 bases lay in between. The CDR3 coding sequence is TGTGCCATAGGCCTAGCTAACACCGGGGAGCTGTTTTTT. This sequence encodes CAIGLANTGELFF.

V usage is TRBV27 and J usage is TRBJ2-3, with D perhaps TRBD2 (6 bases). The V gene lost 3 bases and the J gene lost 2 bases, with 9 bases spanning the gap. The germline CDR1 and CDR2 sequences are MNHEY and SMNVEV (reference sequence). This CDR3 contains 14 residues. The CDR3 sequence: CASSLGGFTDTQYF. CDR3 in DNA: TGTGCCAGCAGTTTGGGGGGTTTCACAGATACGCAGTATTTT.

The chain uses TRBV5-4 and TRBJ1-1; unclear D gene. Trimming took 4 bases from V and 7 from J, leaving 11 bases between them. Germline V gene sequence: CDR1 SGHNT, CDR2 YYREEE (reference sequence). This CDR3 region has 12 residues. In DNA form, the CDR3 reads TGTGCCAGCAGCGTAGCCACATATGAAGCTTTCTTT. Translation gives CASSVATYEAFF.

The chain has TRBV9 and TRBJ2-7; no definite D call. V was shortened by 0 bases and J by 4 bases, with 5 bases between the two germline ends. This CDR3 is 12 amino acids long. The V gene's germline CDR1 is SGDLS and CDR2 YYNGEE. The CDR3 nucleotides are TGTGCCAGCAGCGTAGATGGGTACGAGCAGTACTTC. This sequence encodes CASSVDGYEQYF.

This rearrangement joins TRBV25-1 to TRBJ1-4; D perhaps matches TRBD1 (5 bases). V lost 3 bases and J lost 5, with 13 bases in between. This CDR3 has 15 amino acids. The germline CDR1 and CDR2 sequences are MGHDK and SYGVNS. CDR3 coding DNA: TGTGCCAGCAGTGAGGCTTCGGGGCGGAATGAAAAACTGTTTTTT. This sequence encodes CASSEASGRNEKLFF.

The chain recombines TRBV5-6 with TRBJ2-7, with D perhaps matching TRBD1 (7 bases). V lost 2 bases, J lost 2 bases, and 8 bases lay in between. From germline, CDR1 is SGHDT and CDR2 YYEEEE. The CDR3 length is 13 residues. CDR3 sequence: CASSFRGAYEQYV. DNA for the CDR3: TGTGCCAGCAGCTTCAGGGGGGCCTACGAGCAGTACGTC.

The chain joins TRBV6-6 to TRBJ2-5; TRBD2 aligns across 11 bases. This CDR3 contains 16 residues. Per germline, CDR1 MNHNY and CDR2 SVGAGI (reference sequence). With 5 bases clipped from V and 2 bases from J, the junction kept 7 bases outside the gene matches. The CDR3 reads CASSPPGLADQETQYF. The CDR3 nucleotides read TGTGCCAGCAGTCCGCCGGGACTAGCGGATCAAGAGACCCAGTACTTC.

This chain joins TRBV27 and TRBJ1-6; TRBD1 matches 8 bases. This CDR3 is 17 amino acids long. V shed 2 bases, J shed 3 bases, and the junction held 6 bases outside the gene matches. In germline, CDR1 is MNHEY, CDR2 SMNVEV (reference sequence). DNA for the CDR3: TGTGCCAGCAGTTTAAAAGGACAGGGTTTCTATAATTCACCCCTCCACTTT. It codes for CASSLKGQGFYNSPLHF.

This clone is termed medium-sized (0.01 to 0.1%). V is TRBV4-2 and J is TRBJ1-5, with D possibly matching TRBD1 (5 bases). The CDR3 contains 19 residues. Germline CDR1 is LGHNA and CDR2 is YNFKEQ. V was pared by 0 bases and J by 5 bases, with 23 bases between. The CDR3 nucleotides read TGTGCCAGCAGCCAAGATCCCCGGTGGGGGACGGGAGACGATCAGCCCCAGCATTTT. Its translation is CASSQDPRWGTGDDQPQHF.

The CDR3 is CASSPSNREMRDTIYF. The CDR3, as DNA: TGTGCCAGCAGCCCGTCGAACAGGGAGATGAGGGACACCATATATTTT. V usage is TRBV4-2 and J usage is TRBJ1-3, with D maybe TRBD1 (6 bases). This CDR3 region has 16 residues. V was pared by 4 bases and J by 8 bases, with 21 bases between. Germline CDR1 LGHNA, CDR2 YNFKEQ.

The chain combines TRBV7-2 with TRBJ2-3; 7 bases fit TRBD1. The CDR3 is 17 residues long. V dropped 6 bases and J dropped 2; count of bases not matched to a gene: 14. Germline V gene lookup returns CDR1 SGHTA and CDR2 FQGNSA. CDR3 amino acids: CASSIAGTAVFTDTQYF. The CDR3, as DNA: TGTGCCAGCAGTATAGCCGGGACAGCCGTCTTCACAGATACGCAGTATTTT.

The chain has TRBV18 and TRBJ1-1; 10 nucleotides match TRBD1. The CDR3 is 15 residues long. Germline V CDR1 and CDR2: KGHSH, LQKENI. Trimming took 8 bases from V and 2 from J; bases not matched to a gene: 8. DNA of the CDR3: TGTGCCAGCCCAAAGACAGGGGGCGAAAACACTGAAGCTTTCTTT. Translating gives CASPKTGGENTEAFF.

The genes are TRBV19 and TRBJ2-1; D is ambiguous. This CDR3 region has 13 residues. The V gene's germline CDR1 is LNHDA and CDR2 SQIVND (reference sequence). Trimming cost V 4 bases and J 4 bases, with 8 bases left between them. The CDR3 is CASSNPLYNEQFF. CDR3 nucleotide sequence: TGTGCCAGTAGTAATCCCTTATACAATGAGCAGTTCTTC. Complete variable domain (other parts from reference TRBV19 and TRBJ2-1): DGGITQSPKYLFRKEGQNVTLSCEQNLNHDAMYWYRQDPGQGLRLIYYSQIVNDFQKGDIAEGYSVSREKKESFPLTVTSAQKNPTAFYLCASSNPLYNEQFFGPGTRLTVL.

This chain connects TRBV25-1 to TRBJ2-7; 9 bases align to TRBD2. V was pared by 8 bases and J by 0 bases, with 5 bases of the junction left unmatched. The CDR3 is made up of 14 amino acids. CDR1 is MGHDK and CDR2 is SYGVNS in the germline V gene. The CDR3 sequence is CASSRLADSYEQYF. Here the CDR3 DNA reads TGTGCCAGCTCTCGACTAGCGGACTCCTACGAGCAGTACTTC.

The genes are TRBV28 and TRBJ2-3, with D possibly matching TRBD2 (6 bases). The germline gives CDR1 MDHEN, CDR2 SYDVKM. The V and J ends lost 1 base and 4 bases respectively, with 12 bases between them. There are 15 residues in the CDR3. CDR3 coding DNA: TGTGCCAGCAGTTTATTTGGGGGGAGCGCAGATACGCAGTATTTT. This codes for CASSLFGGSADTQYF.

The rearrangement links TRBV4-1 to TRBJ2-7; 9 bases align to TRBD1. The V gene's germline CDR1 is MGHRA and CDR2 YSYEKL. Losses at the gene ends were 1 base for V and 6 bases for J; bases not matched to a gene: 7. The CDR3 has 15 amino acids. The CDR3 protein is CASSQVTGQGGEQYF. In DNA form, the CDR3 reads TGCGCCAGCAGCCAAGTTACGGGACAGGGCGGCGAGCAGTACTTC.

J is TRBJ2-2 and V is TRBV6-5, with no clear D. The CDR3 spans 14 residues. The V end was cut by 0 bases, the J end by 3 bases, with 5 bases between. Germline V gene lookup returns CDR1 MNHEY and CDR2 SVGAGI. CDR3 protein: CASSYSGYTGELFF. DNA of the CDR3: TGTGCCAGCAGTTACTCGGGGTACACCGGGGAGCTGTTTTTT.

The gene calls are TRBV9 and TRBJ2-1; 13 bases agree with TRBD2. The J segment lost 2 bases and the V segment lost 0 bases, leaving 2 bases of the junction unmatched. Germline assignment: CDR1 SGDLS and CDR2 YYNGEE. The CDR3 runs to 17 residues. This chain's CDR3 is CASSVGTSGGPYNEQFF. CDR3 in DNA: TGTGCCAGCAGCGTAGGGACTAGCGGGGGCCCCTACAATGAGCAGTTCTTC.

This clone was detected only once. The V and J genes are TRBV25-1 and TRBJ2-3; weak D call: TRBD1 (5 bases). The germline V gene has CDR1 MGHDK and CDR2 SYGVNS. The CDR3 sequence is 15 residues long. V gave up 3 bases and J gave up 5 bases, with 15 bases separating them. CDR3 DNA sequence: TGTGCCAGCAGTGACCCAACGGTAGGGGTAGATACGCAGTATTTT. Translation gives CASSDPTVGVDTQYF.

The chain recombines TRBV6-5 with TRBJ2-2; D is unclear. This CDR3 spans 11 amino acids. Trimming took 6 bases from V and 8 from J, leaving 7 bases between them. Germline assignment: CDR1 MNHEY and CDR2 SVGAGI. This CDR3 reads CASSFGGELFF. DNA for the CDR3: TGTGCCAGCAGCTTCGGAGGGGAGCTGTTTTTT.

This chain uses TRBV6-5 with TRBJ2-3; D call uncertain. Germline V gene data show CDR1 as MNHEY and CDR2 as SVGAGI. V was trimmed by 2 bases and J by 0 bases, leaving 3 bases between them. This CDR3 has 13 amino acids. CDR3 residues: CASSYGSTDTQYF. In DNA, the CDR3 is TGTGCCAGCAGTTACGGAAGCACAGATACGCAGTATTTT.